This TCR beta chain stems from a study of T cell repertoires in cytomegalovirus infection (dated by TCRdb to the late 2010s). Concerning the study at large: The HLA type of each donor mattered for the analysis, because public TCR beta signatures pointed to carriage of CMV infection along with the matching HLA type. What the work shows at the level of the full study, not this receptor alone: Cumulative frequency of public TCR beta family members discriminated carriers of CMV infection plus the relevant HLA type in this cohort and an independent approximately 370-donor cohort. The ex vivo response was dominated by HLA-C-restricted CMV-specific TCR beta clonotypes, which also provided the single most frequent clonotype in two of eight donors.

V is shortened by 5 bases, J by 5 bases, and the region joining them spans 19 bases. From cysteine to phenylalanine, the CDR3 is 15 amino acids long. Only the CDR3 DNA is retained, 45 bases long and in frame from the first base. CDR1 and CDR2 are drawn from the germline V gene (reference sequence): DFQATT, SNEGSKA. Sequenced using an Illumina HiSeq 1500. TCRdb itself trimmed the public reads at Q25 with fastp, ran MiXCR and retained productive beta chains. Entries are consolidated by CDR3 protein sequence, retaining the most common genes and DNA. The sample table shows around 100,000 distinct CDR3 sequences, and around 10% are seen once. The top ten constitute 31% of the sample. This clonotype showed up many times. What this receptor recognizes is not known. No base quality information exists; no much larger clone differs at one position.

Specimen: PBMCs, sequenced either directly or after in vitro stimulation (not recorded which). The sequence derives from a human donor in good health (CMV status not recorded). Some clones in this sample may be carry-over from other donors' samples. Rearrangement joined TRBV20-1 to TRBJ2-1, with a weak D call of TRBD2 (6 bases match). The CDR3 in this case is CSAPSYRGGDNEQFF. The sequenced DNA: TGCAGTGCTCCCTCTTATCGGGGAGGTGACAATGAGCAGTTCTTC.